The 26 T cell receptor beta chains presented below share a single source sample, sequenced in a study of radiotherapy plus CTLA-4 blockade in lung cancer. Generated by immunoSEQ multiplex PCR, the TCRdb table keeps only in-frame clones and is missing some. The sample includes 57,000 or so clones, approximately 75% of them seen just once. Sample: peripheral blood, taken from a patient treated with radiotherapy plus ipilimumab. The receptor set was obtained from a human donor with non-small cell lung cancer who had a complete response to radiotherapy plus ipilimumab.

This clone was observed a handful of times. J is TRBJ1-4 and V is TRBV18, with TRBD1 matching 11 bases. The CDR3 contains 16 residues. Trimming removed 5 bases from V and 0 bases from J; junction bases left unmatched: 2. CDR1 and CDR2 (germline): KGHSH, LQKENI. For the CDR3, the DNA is TGTGCCAGCTCATGGGACAGGGGGACAACTAATGAAAAACTGTTTTTT. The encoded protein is CASSWDRGTTNEKLFF.

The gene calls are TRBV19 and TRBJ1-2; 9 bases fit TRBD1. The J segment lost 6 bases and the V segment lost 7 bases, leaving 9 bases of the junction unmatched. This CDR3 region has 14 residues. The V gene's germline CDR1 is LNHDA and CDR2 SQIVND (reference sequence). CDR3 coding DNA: TGTGCCAGTACTGACCCGGGACAGGGACATGGCTACACCTTC. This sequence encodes CASTDPGQGHGYTF.

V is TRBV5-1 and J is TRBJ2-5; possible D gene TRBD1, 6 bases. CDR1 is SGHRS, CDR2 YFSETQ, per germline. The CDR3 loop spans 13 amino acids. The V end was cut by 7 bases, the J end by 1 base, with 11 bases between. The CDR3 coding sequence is TGCGCCAGCTACCGGGACATCCAAGAGACCCAGTACTTC. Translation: CASYRDIQETQYF.

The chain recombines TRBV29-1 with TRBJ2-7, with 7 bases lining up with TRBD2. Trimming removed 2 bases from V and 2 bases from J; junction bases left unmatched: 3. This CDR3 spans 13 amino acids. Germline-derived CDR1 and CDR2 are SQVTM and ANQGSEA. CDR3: CSVETGGPYEQYF. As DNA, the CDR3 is TGCAGCGTTGAAACGGGGGGACCCTACGAGCAGTACTTC.

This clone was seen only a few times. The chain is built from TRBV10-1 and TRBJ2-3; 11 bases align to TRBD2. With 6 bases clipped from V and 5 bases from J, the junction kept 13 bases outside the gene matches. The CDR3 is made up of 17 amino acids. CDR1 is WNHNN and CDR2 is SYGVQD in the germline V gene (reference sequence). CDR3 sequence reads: CASSKLAGGAGEDTQYF. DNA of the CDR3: TGCGCCAGCAGCAAGCTAGCGGGAGGCGCGGGGGAAGATACGCAGTATTTT.

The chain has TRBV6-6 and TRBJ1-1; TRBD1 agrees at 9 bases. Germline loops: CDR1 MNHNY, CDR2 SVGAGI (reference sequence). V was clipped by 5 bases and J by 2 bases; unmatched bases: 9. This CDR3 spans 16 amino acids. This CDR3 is CASSTGTGLINTEAFF. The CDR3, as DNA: TGTGCCAGCAGTACGGGGACAGGGCTCATTAACACTGAAGCTTTCTTT.

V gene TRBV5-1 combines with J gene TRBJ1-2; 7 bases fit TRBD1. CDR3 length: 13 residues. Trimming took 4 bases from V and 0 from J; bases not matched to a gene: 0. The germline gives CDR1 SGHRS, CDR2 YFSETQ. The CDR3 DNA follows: TGCGCCAGCAGCGGGACAGCTAACTATGGCTACACCTTC. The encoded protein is CASSGTANYGYTF. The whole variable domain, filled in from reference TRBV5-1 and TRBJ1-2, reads KAGVTQTPRYLIKTRGQQVTLSCSPISGHRSVSWYQQTPGQGLQFLFEYFSETQRNKGNFPGRFSGRQFSNSRSEMNVSTLELGDSALYLCASSGTANYGYTFGSGTRLTVV.

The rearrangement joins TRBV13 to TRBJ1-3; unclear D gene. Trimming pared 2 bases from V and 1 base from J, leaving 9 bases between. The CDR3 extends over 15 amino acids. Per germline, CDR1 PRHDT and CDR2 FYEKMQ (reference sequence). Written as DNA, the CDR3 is TGTGCCAGCAGCTTACCCTACAAGTCTGGAAACACCATATATTTT. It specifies CASSLPYKSGNTIYF.

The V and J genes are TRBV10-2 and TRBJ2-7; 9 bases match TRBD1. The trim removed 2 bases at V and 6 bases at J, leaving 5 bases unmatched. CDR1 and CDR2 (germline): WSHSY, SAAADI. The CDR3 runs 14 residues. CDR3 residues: CASSEGTGNREQYV. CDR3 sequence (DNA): TGCGCCAGCAGTGAGGGGACAGGGAATCGCGAGCAGTACGTC.

The chain's CDR3 is CASSDGSSYQPQHF. The CDR3, as DNA: TGTGCCAGCAGTGACGGCAGTTCCTATCAGCCCCAGCATTTT. The chain employs TRBV2 and TRBJ1-5; D is undetermined. The CDR3 is 14 residues long. V was trimmed by 3 bases and J by 5 bases, leaving 11 bases between them. Germline loops: CDR1 SNHLY, CDR2 FYNNEI.

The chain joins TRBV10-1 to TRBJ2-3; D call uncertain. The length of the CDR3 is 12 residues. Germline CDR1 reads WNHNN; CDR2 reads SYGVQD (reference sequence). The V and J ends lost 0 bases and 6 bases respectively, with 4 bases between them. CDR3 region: CASSESGDTQYF. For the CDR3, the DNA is TGCGCCAGCAGTGAGTCCGGGGATACGCAGTATTTT.

The CDR3 nucleotides read TGTGCCAGCAGAACAGGGAACCGGGATGGCTACACCTTC. Translating gives CASRTGNRDGYTF. V and J are TRBV6-1 and TRBJ1-2; D is perhaps TRBD1 (6 bases). Germline lookup yields CDR1 MNHNS and CDR2 SASEGT. This CDR3 contains 13 residues. The germline V and J ends were trimmed by 6 bases and 6 bases, with 14 bases remaining between them.

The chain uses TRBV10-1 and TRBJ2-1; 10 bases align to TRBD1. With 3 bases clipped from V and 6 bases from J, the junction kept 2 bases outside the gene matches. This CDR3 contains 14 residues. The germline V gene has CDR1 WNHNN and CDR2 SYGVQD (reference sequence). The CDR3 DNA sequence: TGCGCCAGCAGTGATGGGACAGGGGTCAATGAGCAGTTCTTC. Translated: CASSDGTGVNEQFF.

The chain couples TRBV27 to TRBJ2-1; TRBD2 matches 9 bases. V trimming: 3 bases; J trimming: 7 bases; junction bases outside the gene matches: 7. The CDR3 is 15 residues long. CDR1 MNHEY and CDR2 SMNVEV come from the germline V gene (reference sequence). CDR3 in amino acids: CASSFAGGPRNEQFF. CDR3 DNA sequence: TGTGCCAGCAGTTTCGCGGGGGGGCCACGGAATGAGCAGTTCTTC.

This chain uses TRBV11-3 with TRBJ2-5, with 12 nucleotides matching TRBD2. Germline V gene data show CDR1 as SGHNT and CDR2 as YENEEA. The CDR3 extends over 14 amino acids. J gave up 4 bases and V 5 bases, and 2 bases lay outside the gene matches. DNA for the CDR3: TGTGCCAGCAGCGCGGGACTAGCGGGAGAGACCCAGTACTTC. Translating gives CASSAGLAGETQYF.

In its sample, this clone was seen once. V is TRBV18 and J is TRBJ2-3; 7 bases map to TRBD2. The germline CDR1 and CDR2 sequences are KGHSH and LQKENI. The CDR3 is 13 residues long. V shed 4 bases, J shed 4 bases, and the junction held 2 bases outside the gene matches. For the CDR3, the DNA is TGTGCCAGCTCACTGGCGGGGGCAGATACGCAGTATTTT. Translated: CASSLAGADTQYF.

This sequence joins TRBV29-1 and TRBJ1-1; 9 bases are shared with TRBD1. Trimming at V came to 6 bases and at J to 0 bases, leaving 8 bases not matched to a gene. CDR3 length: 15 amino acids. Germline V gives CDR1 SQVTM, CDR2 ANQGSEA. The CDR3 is CSVVRDRDMNTEAFF. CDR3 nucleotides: TGCAGCGTCGTCCGGGACAGGGACATGAACACTGAAGCTTTCTTT.

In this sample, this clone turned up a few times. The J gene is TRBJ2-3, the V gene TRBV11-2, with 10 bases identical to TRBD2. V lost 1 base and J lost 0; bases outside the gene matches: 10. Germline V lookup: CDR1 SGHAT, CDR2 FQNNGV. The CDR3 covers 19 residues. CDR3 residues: CASSLGRSLAGGSTDTQYF. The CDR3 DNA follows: TGTGCCAGCAGCTTAGGCCGATCTTTAGCGGGGGGAAGCACAGATACGCAGTATTTT.

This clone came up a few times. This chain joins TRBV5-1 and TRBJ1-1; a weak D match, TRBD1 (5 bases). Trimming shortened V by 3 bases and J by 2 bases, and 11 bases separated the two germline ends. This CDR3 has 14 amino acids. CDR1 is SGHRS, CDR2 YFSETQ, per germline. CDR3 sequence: CASSSGWANTEAFF. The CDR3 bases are TGCGCCAGCAGCTCAGGGTGGGCCAACACTGAAGCTTTCTTT. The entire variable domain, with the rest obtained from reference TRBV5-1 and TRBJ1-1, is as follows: KAGVTQTPRYLIKTRGQQVTLSCSPISGHRSVSWYQQTPGQGLQFLFEYFSETQRNKGNFPGRFSGRQFSNSRSEMNVSTLELGDSALYLCASSSGWANTEAFFGQGTRLTVV.

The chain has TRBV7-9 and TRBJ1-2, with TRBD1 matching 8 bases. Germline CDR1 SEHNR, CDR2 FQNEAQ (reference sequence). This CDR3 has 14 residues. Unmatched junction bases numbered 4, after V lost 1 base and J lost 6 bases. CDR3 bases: TGTGCCAGCAGCTTAGAGGGACAGGTTCATGGCTACACCTTC. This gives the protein CASSLEGQVHGYTF.

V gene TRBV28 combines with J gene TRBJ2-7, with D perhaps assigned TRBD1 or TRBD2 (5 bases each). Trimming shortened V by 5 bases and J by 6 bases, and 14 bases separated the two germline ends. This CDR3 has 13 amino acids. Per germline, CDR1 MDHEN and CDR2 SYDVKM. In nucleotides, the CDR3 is TGTGCCAGCAGTCAGCCGGCAGGGACCGAGCAGTACTTC. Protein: CASSQPAGTEQYF.

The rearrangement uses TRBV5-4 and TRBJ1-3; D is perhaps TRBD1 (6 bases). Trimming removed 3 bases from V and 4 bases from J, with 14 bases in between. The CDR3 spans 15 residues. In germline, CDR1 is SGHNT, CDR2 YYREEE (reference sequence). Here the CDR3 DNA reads TGTGCCAGCAGCTCCCCCGGGACAAAAGGAAACACCATATATTTT. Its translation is CASSSPGTKGNTIYF. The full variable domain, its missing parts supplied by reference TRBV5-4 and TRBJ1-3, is ETGVTQSPTHLIKTRGQQVTLRCSSQSGHNTVSWYQQALGQGPQFIFQYYREEENGRGNFPPRFSGLQFPNYSSELNVNALELDDSALYLCASSSPGTKGNTIYFGEGSWLTVV.

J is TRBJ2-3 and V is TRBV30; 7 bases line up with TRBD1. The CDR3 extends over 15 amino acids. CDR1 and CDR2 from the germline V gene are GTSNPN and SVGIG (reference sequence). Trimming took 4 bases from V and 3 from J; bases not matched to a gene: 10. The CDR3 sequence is CAWMRAPQGTDTQYF. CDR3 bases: TGTGCCTGGATGAGGGCACCACAGGGGACAGATACGCAGTATTTT.

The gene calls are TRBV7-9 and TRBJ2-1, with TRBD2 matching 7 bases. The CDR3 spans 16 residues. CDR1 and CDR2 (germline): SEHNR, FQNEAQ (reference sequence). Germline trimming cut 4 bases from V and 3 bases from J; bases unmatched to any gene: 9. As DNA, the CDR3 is TGTGCCAGCAGCTCCTCCTGGGGGGGGATCTACAATGAGCAGTTCTTC. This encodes CASSSSWGGIYNEQFF.

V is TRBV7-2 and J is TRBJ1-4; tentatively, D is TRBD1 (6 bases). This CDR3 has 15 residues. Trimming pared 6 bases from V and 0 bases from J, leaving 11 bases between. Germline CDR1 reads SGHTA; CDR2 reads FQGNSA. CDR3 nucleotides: TGTGCCAGCAGACGGGACACAGCAACTAATGAAAAACTGTTTTTT. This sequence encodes CASRRDTATNEKLFF.

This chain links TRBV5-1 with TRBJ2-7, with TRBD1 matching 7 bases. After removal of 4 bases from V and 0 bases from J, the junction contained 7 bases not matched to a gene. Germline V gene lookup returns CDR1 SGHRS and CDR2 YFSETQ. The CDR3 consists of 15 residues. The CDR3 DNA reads TGCGCCAGCAGCCCAGGGACAGAGAGCTCCTACGAGCAGTACGTC. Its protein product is CASSPGTESSYEQYV.